This T cell receptor (beta chain) was sequenced during a study of T cells in Graves' hyperthyroidism and ophthalmopathy. Overall study context: Peripheral blood was taken when the disease was first diagnosed, before any treatment began.

The CDR3 is 14 amino acids. Germline values: CDR1 PRHDT, CDR2 FYEKMQ (reference sequence). V lost 4 bases and J lost 0, with 8 bases in between. Amplification of TCR beta CDR3 regions was performed using RNA transcripts as template. An initial round of RT-PCR targeting the TCR CDR3 relied on the HTBI primer set. TCRdb reanalysed the multiplex PCR reads using MiXCR and keeps one entry per CDR3 protein. The sample has approximately 600,000 distinct CDR3 sequences; around 13% are singletons. The study excluded patients with uncontrolled infection, other autoimmune disease, pregnancy or lactation. A 10 ml volume of fresh peripheral blood provided the PBMCs.

The clonotype comes from a woman aged 25 to 39 with Graves' hyperthyroidism that later progressed to Graves' ophthalmopathy. The source material was blood. The genes are TRBV13 and TRBJ2-3; D not certain. CDR3 in DNA: TGTGCCAGCAGCTCCCGGGTGAGCACAGATACGCAGTATTTT. It codes for CASSSRVSTDTQYF.